The sequence of this T cell receptor (beta chain) was determined in a study of regulatory T cells in long-lasting Graves disease. This clonotype was counted many times. To make TCR beta libraries, researchers used iRepertoire HTBI primers and Arm-PCR of CDR3 regions. TCRdb called the multiplex PCR reads again in MiXCR, with one record for every CDR3 protein. The table records some 490,000 distinct CDR3 sequences, around 11% of them present only once. The trim removed 0 bases at V and 7 bases at J, leaving 12 bases unmatched. The germline V gene has CDR1 GTSNPN and CDR2 SVGIG (reference sequence). CDR3 length: 18 residues. Regarding time point: newly diagnosed GD, antithyroid drugs for less than 3 months. There was RNA extracted from PBMCs, and the TCR library was made from it. These data are also associated with another study on T cells in Graves' hyperthyroidism and ophthalmopathy.

This sequence joins TRBV30 and TRBJ2-2, with TRBD2 identical over 12 bases. This clonotype was sampled from a woman aged 25 to 39 with Graves disease. Here the sequenced sample was peripheral blood mononuclear cells (PBMCs), taken at new diagnosis, from a patient treated with antithyroid drugs. The CDR3: CAWSVLRFTSGRNGELFF. As DNA, the CDR3 is TGTGCCTGGAGTGTACTCAGGTTTACTAGCGGGAGGAACGGGGAGCTGTTTTTT.